This T cell receptor beta chain was observed in a study of T-cell reconstitution after alpha-beta-depleted transplantation in children. Trimming pared 4 bases from V and 1 base from J, leaving 8 bases between. Germline loops: CDR1 SGHRS, CDR2 YFSETQ. The CDR3 runs 14 residues. For TCRbeta, the library was prepared with unique molecular identifiers. TCRdb fed the PCR reads into MiXCR, producing one record per CDR3 protein. The sample contains a few hundred thousand distinct CDR3 sequences, about 9.4% of which appear only once. The sequences come from PBMCs from the stem cell graft donor, collected from the stem cell graft. This receptor was taken from a human donor who donated a stem cell graft to a child with acute lymphoblastic leukemia. This rearrangement joins TRBV5-1 to TRBJ2-2; possible D gene TRBD1, 5 bases. The CDR3, as DNA: TGCGCCAGCAGCGTGACAGTGAACACCGGGGAGCTGTTTTTT. Its protein is CASSVTVNTGELFF.